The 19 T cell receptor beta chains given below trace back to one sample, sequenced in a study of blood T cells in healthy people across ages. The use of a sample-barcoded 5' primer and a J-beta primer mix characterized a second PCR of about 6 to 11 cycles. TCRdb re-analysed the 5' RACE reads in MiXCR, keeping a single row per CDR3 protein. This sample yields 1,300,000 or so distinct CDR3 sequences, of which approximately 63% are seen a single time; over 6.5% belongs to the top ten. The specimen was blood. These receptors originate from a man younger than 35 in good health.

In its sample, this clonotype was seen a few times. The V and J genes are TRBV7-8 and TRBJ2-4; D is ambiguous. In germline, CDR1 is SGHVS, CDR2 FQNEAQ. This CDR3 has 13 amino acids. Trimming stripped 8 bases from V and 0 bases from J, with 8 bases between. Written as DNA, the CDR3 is TGTGCCAGCTCCTATCCAGCCAAAAACATTCAGTACTTC. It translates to CASSYPAKNIQYF.

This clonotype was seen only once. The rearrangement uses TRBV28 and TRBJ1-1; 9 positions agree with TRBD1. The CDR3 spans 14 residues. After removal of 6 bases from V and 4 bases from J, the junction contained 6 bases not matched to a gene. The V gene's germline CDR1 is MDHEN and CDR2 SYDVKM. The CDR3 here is CASSIGQGRTEAFF. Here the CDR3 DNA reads TGTGCCAGCAGCATTGGACAGGGGCGCACTGAAGCTTTCTTT.

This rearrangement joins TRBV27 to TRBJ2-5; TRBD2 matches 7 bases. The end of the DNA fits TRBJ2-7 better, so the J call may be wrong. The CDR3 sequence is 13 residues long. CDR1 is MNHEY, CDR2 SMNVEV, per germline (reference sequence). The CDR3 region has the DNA TGTGCCAACAGGACGACTAGCAACTACGAGCAGTACTTC. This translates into CANRTTSNYEQYF.

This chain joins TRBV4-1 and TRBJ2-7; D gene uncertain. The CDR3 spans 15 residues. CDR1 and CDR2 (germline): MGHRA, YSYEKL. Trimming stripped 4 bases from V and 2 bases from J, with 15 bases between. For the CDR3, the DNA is TGCGCCAGCAGCCTCCTATTCGGGCCCACCTACGAGCAGTACTTC. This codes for CASSLLFGPTYEQYF.

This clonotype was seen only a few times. The CDR3 sequence: CASSPGQGYMNTEAFF. The CDR3 nucleotides read TGTGCCAGCAGCCCCGGACAGGGGTACATGAACACTGAAGCTTTCTTT. This chain links TRBV28 with TRBJ1-1; 9 bases align to TRBD1. The CDR3 loop spans 16 amino acids. After removal of 6 bases from V and 0 bases from J, the junction contained 8 bases not matched to a gene. Germline CDR1 and CDR2: MDHEN and SYDVKM.

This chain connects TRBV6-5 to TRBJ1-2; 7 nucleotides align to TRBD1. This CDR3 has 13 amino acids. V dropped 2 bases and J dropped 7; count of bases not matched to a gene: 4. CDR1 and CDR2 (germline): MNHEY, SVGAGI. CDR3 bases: TGTGCCAGCAGTTACACAACAGGGGTTGGCTACACCTTC. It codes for CASSYTTGVGYTF.

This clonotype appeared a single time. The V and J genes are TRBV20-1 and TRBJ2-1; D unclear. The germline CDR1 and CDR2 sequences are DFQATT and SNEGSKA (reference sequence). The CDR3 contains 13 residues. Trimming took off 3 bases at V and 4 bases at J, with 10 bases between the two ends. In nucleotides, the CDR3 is TGCAGTGCTAGCTACAACATATACAATGAGCAGTTCTTC. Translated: CSASYNIYNEQFF.

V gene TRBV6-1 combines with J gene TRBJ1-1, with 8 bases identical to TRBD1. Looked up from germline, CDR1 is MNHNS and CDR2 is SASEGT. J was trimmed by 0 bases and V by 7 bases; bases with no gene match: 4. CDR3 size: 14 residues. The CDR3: CASNDRGVNTEAFF. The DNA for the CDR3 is TGTGCCAGCAATGACAGGGGAGTGAACACTGAAGCTTTCTTT.

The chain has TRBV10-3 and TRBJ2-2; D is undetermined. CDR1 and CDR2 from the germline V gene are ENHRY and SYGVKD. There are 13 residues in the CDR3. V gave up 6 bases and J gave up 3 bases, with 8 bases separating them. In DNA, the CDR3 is TGTGCCATCAGCGGCGACTACACCGGGGAGCTGTTTTTT. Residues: CAISGDYTGELFF.

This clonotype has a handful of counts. For the CDR3, the DNA is TGCGCCAGCTCCCCGAATCCTACCGGAGATACGCAGTATTTT. This translates into CASSPNPTGDTQYF. V gene TRBV5-1 combines with J gene TRBJ2-3; no clear D gene. This CDR3 comprises 14 residues. V was cut by 7 bases and J by 5 bases, with 17 bases left in between. Germline CDR1 reads SGHRS; CDR2 reads YFSETQ.

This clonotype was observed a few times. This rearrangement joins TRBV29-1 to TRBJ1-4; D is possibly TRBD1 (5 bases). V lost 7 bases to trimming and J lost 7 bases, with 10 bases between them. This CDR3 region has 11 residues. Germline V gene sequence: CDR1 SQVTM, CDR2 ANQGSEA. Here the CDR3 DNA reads TGCAGCGCCGAGGGGATTGAAAAACTGTTTTTT. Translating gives CSAEGIEKLFF.

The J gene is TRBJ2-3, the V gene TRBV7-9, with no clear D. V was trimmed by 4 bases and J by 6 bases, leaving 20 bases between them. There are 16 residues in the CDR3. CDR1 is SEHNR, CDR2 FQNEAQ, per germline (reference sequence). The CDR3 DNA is TGTGCCAGCAGCTCAATGACTGAGCCCAGCGCGGATACGCAGTATTTT. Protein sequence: CASSSMTEPSADTQYF. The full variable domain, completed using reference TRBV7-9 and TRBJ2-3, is DTGVSQNPRHKITKRGQNVTFRCDPISEHNRLYWYRQTLGQGPEFLTYFQNEAQLEKSRLLSDRFSAERPKGSFSTLEIQRTEQGDSAMYLCASSSMTEPSADTQYFGPGTRLTVL.

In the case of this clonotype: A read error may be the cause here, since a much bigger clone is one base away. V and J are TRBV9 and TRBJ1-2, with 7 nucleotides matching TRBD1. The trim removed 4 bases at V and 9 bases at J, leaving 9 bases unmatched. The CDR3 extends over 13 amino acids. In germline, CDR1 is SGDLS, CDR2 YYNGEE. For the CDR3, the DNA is TGTGCCAGCAGCTGGACAGGTGATTATAGCTACACCTTC. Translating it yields CASSWTGDYSYTF.

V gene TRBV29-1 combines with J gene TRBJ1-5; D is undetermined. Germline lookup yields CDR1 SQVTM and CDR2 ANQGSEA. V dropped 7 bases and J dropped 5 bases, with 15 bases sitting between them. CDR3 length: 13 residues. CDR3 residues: CSGSAGPDQPQHF. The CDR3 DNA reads TGCAGCGGAAGTGCGGGCCCCGATCAGCCCCAGCATTTT.

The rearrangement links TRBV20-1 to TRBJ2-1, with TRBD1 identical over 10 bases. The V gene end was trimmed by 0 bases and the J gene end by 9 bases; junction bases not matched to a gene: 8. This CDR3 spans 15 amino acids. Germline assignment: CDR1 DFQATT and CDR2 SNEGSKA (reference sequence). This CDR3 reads CSARDLGGTGVEQFF. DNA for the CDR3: TGCAGTGCTAGAGATCTCGGTGGGACAGGGGTTGAGCAGTTCTTC.

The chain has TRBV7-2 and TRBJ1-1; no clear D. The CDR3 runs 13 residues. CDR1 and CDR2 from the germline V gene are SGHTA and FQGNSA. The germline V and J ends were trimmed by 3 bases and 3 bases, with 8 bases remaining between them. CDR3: CASSFEWDTEAFF. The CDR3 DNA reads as TGTGCCAGCAGCTTTGAGTGGGACACTGAAGCTTTCTTT.

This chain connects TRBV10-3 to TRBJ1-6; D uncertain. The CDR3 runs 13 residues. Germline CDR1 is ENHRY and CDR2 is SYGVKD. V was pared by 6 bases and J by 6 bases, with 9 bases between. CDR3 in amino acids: CAIRGDGNSPLHF. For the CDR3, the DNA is TGTGCCATCAGGGGCGACGGTAATTCACCCCTCCACTTT.

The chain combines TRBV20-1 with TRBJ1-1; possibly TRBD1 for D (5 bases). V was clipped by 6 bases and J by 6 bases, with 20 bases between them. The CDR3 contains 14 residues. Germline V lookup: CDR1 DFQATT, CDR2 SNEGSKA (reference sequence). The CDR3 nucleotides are TGCAGTGCCCATAAGGCCACCCTGGGGCCTGAAGCTTTCTTT. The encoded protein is CSAHKATLGPEAFF.

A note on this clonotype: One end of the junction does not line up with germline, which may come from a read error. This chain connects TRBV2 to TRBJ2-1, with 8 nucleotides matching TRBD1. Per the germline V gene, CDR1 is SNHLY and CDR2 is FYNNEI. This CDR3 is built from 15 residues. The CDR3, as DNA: TGTGCCAGCAGTGGCGGAACAGGGGGAGTTAGTGAGCAGTTCTTT. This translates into CASSGGTGGVSEQFF.